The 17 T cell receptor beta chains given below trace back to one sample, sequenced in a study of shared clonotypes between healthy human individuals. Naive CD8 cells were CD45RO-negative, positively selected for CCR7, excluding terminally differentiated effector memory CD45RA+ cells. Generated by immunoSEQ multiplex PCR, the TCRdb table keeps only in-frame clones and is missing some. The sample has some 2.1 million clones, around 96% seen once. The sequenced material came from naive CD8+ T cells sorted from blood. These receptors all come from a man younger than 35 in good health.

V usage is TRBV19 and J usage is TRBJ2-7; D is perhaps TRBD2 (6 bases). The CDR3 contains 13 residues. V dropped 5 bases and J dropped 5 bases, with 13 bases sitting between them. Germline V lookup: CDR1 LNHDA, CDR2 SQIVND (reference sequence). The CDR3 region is CASSQRGFDEQYF. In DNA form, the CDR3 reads TGTGCCAGTAGTCAACGGGGGTTCGACGAGCAGTACTTC.

The CDR3 nucleotides are TGTGCCAGCAGTGAAATCTTGAGAAGCGACGGGCAGTACTTC. As protein: CASSEILRSDGQYF. V is TRBV2 and J is TRBJ2-7; D is undetermined. This CDR3 region has 14 residues. Deletions cut 2 bases from V and 9 bases from J, with 17 bases between. CDR1 and CDR2 (germline): SNHLY, FYNNEI.

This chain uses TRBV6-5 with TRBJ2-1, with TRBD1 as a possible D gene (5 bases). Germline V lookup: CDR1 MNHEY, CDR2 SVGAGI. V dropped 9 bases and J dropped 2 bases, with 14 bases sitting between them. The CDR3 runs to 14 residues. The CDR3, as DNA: TGTGCCAGTGGGGATGGGGCCACCTACAATGAGCAGTTCTTC. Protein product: CASGDGATYNEQFF.

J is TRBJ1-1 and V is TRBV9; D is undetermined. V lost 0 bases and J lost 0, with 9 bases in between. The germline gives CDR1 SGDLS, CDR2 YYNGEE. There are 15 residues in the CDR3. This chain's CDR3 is CASSVASGLNTEAFF. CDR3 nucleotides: TGTGCCAGCAGCGTAGCTAGCGGTTTGAACACTGAAGCTTTCTTT.

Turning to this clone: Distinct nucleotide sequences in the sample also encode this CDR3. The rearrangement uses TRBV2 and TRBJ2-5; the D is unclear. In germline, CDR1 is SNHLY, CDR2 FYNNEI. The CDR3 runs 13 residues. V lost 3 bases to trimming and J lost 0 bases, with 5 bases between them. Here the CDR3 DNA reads TGTGCCAGCAGTGAGGGTAACCAAGAGACCCAGTACTTC. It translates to CASSEGNQETQYF.

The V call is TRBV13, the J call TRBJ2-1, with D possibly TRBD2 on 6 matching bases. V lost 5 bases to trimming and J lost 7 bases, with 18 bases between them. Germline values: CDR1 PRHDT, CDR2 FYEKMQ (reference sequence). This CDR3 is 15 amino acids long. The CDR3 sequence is CASSPPGGMTNEQFF. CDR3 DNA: TGTGCCAGCAGCCCCCCAGGCGGGATGACAAATGAGCAGTTCTTC.

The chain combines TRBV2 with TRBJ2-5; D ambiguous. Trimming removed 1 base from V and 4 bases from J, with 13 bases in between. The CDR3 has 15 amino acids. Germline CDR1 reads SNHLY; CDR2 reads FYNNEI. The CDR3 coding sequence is TGTGCCAGCAGTGAAGGCTGGAGTGGCCGAGAGACCCAGTACTTC. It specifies CASSEGWSGRETQYF.

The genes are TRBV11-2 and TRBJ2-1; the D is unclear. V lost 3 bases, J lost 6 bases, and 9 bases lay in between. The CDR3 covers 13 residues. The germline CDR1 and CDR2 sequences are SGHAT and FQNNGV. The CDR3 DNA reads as TGTGCCAGCAGCTTGGTTAGAGGCAATGAGCAGTTCTTC. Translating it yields CASSLVRGNEQFF.

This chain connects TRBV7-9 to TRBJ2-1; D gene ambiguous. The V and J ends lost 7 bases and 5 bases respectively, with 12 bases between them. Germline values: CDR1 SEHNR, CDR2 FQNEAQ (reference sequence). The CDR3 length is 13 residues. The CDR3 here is CASTEPVNNEQFF. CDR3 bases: TGTGCCAGCACCGAGCCGGTCAACAATGAGCAGTTCTTC. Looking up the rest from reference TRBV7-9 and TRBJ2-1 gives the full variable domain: DTGVSQNPRHKITKRGQNVTFRCDPISEHNRLYWYRQTLGQGPEFLTYFQNEAQLEKSRLLSDRFSAERPKGSFSTLEIQRTEQGDSAMYLCASTEPVNNEQFFGPGTRLTVL.

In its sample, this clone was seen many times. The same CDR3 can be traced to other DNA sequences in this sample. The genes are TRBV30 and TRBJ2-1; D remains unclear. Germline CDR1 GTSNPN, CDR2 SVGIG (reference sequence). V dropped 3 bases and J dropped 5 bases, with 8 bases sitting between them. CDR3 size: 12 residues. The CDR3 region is CAWSPSNNEQFF. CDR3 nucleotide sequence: TGTGCCTGGAGCCCTAGTAACAATGAGCAGTTCTTC.

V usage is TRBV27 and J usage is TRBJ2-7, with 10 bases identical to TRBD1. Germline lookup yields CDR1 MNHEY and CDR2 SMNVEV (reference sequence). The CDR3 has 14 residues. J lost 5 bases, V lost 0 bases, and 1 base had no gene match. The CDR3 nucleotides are TGTGCCAGCAGTTTATCGGACAGGGGGGACGAGCAGTACTTC. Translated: CASSLSDRGDEQYF.

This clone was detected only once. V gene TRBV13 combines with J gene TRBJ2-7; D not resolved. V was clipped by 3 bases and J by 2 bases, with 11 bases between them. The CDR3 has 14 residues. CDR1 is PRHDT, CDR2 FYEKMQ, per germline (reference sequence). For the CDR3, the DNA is TGTGCCAGCAGCTTTATGGGAAGCCCCTACGAGCAGTACTTC. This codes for CASSFMGSPYEQYF.

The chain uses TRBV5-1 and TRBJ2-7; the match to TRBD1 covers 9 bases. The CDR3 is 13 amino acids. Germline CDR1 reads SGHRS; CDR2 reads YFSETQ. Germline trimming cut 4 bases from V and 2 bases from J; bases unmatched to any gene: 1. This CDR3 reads CASSRDRAYEQYF. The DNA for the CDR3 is TGCGCCAGCAGCCGGGACAGGGCCTACGAGCAGTACTTC.

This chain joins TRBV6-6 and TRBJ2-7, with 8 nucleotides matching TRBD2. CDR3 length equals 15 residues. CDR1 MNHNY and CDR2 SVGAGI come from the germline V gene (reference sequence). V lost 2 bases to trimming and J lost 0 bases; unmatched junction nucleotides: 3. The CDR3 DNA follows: TGTGCCAGCAGTTACCCGGGAGGGGCCTCCTACGAGCAGTACTTC. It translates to CASSYPGGASYEQYF.

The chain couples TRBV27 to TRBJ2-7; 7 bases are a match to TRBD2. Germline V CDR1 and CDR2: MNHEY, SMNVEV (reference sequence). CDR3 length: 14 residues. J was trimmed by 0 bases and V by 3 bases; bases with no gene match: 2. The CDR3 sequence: CASSFTSASYEQYF. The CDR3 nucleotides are TGTGCCAGCAGTTTCACTAGCGCCTCCTACGAGCAGTACTTC.

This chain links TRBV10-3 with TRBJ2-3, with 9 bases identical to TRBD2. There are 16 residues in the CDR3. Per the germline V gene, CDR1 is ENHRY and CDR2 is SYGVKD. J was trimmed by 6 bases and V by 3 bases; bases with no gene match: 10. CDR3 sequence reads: CAISEPAGGSGDTQYF. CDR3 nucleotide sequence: TGTGCCATCAGTGAACCAGCGGGAGGCTCAGGCGATACGCAGTATTTT.

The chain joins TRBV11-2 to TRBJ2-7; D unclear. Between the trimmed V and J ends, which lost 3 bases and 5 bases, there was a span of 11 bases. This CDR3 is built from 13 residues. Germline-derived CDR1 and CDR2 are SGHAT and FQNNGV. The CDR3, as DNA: TGTGCCAGCAGCTTTCACGCGGTCGACGAGCAGTACTTC. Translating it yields CASSFHAVDEQYF.